What follows are 19 T cell receptor beta chains derived from one specimen sequenced in a study of blood T cell repertoires in COVID-19. Repertoires were generated with immunoSEQ multiplex PCR, while TCRdb's copy carries only in-frame clones and drops some. The sample consists of 150,000 or so clones, roughly four fifths of them appearing once. Sequences were obtained from peripheral blood. The receptor source for this set is a human donor in a cohort sampled during active COVID-19.

This chain uses TRBV7-2 with TRBJ2-3; TRBD1 is a possible D gene (5 bases). This CDR3 is 12 amino acids long. Per the germline V gene, CDR1 is SGHTA and CDR2 is FQGNSA. Deletions cut 3 bases from V and 6 bases from J, with 7 bases between. CDR3 protein: CASSFSGDTQYF. CDR3 nucleotide sequence: TGTGCCAGCAGCTTTTCAGGGGATACGCAGTATTTT.

The chain carries TRBV7-2 and TRBJ2-1, with 7 bases aligning to TRBD2. The V segment lost 3 bases and the J segment 5 bases; nucleotides outside the gene matches: 1. Per germline, CDR1 SGHTA and CDR2 FQGNSA. The CDR3 consists of 13 residues. CDR3 DNA: TGTGCCAGCAGCTTGACTAGCCACAATGAGCAGTTCTTC. It encodes CASSLTSHNEQFF.

The chain uses TRBV7-6 and TRBJ1-5; the D is unclear. This CDR3 comprises 13 residues. With 1 base removed from V and 6 bases from J, the gap between germline ends came to 7 bases. Germline V gene sequence: CDR1 SGHVS, CDR2 FNYEAQ. CDR3 in amino acids: CASSLGPGQPQHF. CDR3 coding DNA: TGTGCCAGCAGCTTAGGTCCGGGTCAGCCCCAGCATTTT. Complete variable domain (other parts from reference TRBV7-6 and TRBJ1-5): GAGVSQSPRYKVTKRGQDVALRCDPISGHVSLYWYRQALGQGPEFLTYFNYEAQQDKSGLPNDRFSAERPEGSISTLTIQRTEQRDSAMYRCASSLGPGQPQHFGDGTRLSIL.

The gene calls are TRBV19 and TRBJ2-3; TRBD2 might be the D (5 bases). Trimming cost V 3 bases and J 0 bases, with 16 bases left between them. This CDR3 has 17 amino acids. Looked up from germline, CDR1 is LNHDA and CDR2 is SQIVND (reference sequence). CDR3 residues: CASSIFVGRTSTDTQYF. CDR3 coding DNA: TGTGCCAGTAGTATCTTCGTCGGCAGGACTAGCACAGATACGCAGTATTTT.

This clone turned up a few times. The rearrangement uses TRBV30 and TRBJ1-5, with D maybe TRBD1 (5 bases). Germline assignment: CDR1 GTSNPN and CDR2 SVGIG (reference sequence). This CDR3 has 14 amino acids. V lost 4 bases, J lost 3 bases, and 13 bases lay in between. The CDR3 here is CAWNRWGDNQPQHF. In nucleotides, the CDR3 is TGTGCCTGGAACCGATGGGGGGACAATCAGCCCCAGCATTTT.

This clone has just one count. This chain joins TRBV4-3 and TRBJ2-7, with 12 bases matching TRBD2. The CDR3 spans 18 residues. V was pared by 0 bases and J by 5 bases, with 11 bases of the junction left unmatched. Looked up from germline, CDR1 is LGHNA and CDR2 is YSLEER. The CDR3 DNA is TGCGCCAGCAGCCAAGAAGGTCCTGGACTAGCGGGACCGAACGAGCAGTACTTC. Its protein is CASSQEGPGLAGPNEQYF.

V is TRBV4-1 and J is TRBJ1-2, with D perhaps matching TRBD1 (6 bases). Germline assignment: CDR1 MGHRA and CDR2 YSYEKL. Trimming removed 1 base from V and 7 bases from J, with 13 bases in between. CDR3 length: 14 amino acids. This chain's CDR3 is CASSQVGQGAGYTF. The DNA of the CDR3 is TGCGCCAGCAGCCAAGTGGGACAAGGCGCTGGCTACACCTTC.

The chain employs TRBV18 and TRBJ2-5; D perhaps matches TRBD2 (6 bases). The CDR3 has 17 residues. Looked up from germline, CDR1 is KGHSH and CDR2 is LQKENI. Trimming left V 1 base short and J 0 bases short, with 15 bases between. CDR3 residues: CASSPLERAPYQETQYF. The CDR3 DNA sequence: TGTGCCAGCTCACCACTTGAGCGGGCCCCGTACCAAGAGACCCAGTACTTC.

The rearrangement links TRBV11-2 to TRBJ1-3, with D possibly TRBD1 on 6 matching bases. The CDR3 is made up of 14 amino acids. CDR1 is SGHAT and CDR2 is FQNNGV in the germline V gene. The V end was cut by 7 bases, the J end by 2 bases, with 12 bases between. CDR3 amino acids: CASIRGGTGNTIYF. In DNA, the CDR3 is TGTGCCAGCATAAGGGGGGGCACTGGAAACACCATATATTTT. Filled out from reference TRBV11-2 and TRBJ1-3, the complete variable domain reads EAGVAQSPRYKIIEKRQSVAFWCNPISGHATLYWYQQILGQGPKLLIQFQNNGVVDDSQLPKDRFSAERLKGVDSTLKIQPAKLEDSAVYLCASIRGGTGNTIYFGEGSWLTVV.

The sample holds a few counts of this clone. The genes are TRBV10-3 and TRBJ1-4; unclear D gene. CDR3 length equals 13 residues. Germline V gene data show CDR1 as ENHRY and CDR2 as SYGVKD. V lost 3 bases and J 8 bases, leaving 10 bases between the germline ends. For the CDR3, the DNA is TGTGCCATCAGTGACCCCACAAAAGAAAAACTGTTTTTT. Residues: CAISDPTKEKLFF.

The chain recombines TRBV6-2 or TRBV6-3 with TRBJ2-6, with TRBD1 as a possible D gene (6 bases). The CDR3 consists of 18 residues. V shed 6 bases and J shed 1 base, with 19 bases lying between them. From germline, CDR1 is MNHEY and CDR2 SVGEGT. The CDR3 nucleotides read TGTGCCAGCAGCAACCGACAGGCCAAGGGATCTGGGGCCAACGTCCTGACTTTC. Amino acid sequence: CASSNRQAKGSGANVLTF.

In DNA, the CDR3 is TGCGCCAGCACTAGCGGGAGTTTCTGGAACGAGCAGTACTTC. Translating it yields CASTSGSFWNEQYF. The J gene is TRBJ2-7, the V gene TRBV10-2; 10 bases agree with TRBD2. There are 14 residues in the CDR3. After removal of 7 bases from V and 5 bases from J, the junction contained 8 bases not matched to a gene. Germline CDR1 reads WSHSY; CDR2 reads SAAADI.

The rearrangement uses TRBV28 and TRBJ2-1; the D gene is possibly TRBD1 (6 bases). The CDR3 totals 17 residues. The germline V and J ends were trimmed by 3 bases and 4 bases, with 19 bases remaining between them. CDR1 is MDHEN and CDR2 is SYDVKM in the germline V gene. The CDR3 DNA reads as TGTGCCAGCAGTTTTCGCGGCAGGGGATACAGATACAATGAGCAGTTCTTC. Its translation is CASSFRGRGYRYNEQFF.

The chain employs TRBV5-1 and TRBJ1-5; D uncertain. Trimming removed 0 bases from V and 5 bases from J, with 9 bases in between. CDR3 length: 14 amino acids. Germline-derived CDR1 and CDR2 are SGHRS and YFSETQ. CDR3 in amino acids: CASSLGDADQPQHF. The CDR3 DNA reads as TGCGCCAGCAGCTTGGGAGACGCGGATCAGCCCCAGCATTTT.

This clone showed up just once. The V gene is TRBV3-1 (or the pseudogene TRBV3-2), the J gene TRBJ1-6; perhaps TRBD1 as D (5 bases). Germline assignment: CDR1 LGHDT and CDR2 YNNKEL (reference sequence). V lost 4 bases and J lost 6, with 13 bases in between. The CDR3 consists of 15 residues. The CDR3 nucleotides read TGTGCCAGCAGCCTAGCAGGACAAGGTAATTCACCCCTCCACTTT. This codes for CASSLAGQGNSPLHF.

The chain employs TRBV18 and TRBJ2-4; 8 nucleotides match TRBD2. This CDR3 comprises 17 residues. J was trimmed by 2 bases and V by 3 bases; bases with no gene match: 9. Germline CDR1 is KGHSH and CDR2 is LQKENI. Here the CDR3 reads CASSPFGGSGTKNIQYF. The CDR3, as DNA: TGTGCCAGCTCACCGTTCGGTGGTAGCGGGACCAAAAACATTCAGTACTTC.

This sequence joins TRBV6-6 and TRBJ1-2; 7 positions agree with TRBD1. The CDR3 totals 14 residues. J was trimmed by 8 bases and V by 2 bases; bases with no gene match: 8. In germline, CDR1 is MNHNY, CDR2 SVGAGI (reference sequence). DNA of the CDR3: TGTGCCAGCAGTTACCAACAGGGGATAGGGGGCTACACCTTC. This translates into CASSYQQGIGGYTF.

This clone has a handful of counts. The chain employs TRBV28 and TRBJ1-2; TRBD1 aligns across 11 bases. J lost 4 bases, V lost 6 bases, and 4 bases had no gene match. CDR1 MDHEN and CDR2 SYDVKM come from the germline V gene. This CDR3 region has 14 residues. The CDR3 loop is CASRRTGGAYGYTF. The CDR3 DNA is TGTGCCAGCAGGCGGACAGGGGGCGCCTATGGCTACACCTTC.

The chain recombines TRBV24-1 with TRBJ2-1, with 8 bases lining up with TRBD1. The CDR3 covers 13 residues. J lost 10 bases, V lost 3 bases, and 4 bases had no gene match. The V gene's germline CDR1 is KGHDR and CDR2 SFDVKD. In DNA, the CDR3 is TGTGCCACCAGTGATCCAGGGGGCTGGGAGCAGTTCTTC. It specifies CATSDPGGWEQFF.